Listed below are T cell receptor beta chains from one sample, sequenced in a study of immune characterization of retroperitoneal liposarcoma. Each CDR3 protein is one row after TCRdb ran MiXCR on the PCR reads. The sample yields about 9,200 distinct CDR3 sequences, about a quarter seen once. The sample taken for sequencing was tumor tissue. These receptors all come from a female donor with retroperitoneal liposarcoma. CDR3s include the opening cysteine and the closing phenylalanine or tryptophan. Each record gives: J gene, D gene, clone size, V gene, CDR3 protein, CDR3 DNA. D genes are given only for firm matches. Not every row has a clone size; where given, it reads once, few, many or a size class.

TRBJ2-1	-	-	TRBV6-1	CAIGDRTGTKETQFF	TGTGCCATCGGGGATCGGACAGGGACTAAAGAGACCCAGTTCTTC
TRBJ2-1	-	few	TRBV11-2	CASSSLISYNEQFF	TGTGCCAGCAGCTCCCTAATATCCTACAATGAGCAGTTCTTC
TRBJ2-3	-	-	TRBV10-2	CASSEGGSTDTQYF	TGCGCCAGCAGTGAGGGCGGGAGCACAGATACGCAGTATTTT
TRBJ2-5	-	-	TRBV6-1	CAISVTPAQETQYF	TGTGCCATCTCGGTGACACCTGCCCAGGAGACCCAGTACTTC
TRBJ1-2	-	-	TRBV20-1	CSARARLGYTF	TGCAGTGCTAGAGCCCGGCTTGGCTACACCTTC
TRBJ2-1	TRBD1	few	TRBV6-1	CASSEGTGGYNEQFF	TGTGCCAGCAGTGAAGGGACAGGGGGCTACAATGAGCAGTTCTTC
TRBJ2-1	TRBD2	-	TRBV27	CASSPAGVDSNEQFF	TGTGCCAGCAGTCCCGCGGGAGTTGATTCCAATGAGCAGTTCTTC
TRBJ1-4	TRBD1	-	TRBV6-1	CASSEAFGQAEEKLFF	TGTGCCAGCAGTGAAGCGTTTGGACAGGCGGAAGAAAAACTGTTTTTT
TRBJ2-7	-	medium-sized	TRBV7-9	CASTFTGSDNEQYF	TGTGCCAGCACCTTTACCGGGAGTGACAATGAGCAGTACTTC
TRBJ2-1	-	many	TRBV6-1	CASQTVNNEQFF	TGTGCCAGCCAGACGGTTAACAATGAGCAGTTCTTC
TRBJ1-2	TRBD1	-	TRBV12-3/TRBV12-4	CASSPWDRGNYGYTF	TGTGCCAGCAGTCCTTGGGACAGGGGGAACTATGGCTACACCTTC
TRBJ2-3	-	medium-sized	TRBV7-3	CASSFQGNTDTQYF	TGTGCCAGCAGCTTTCAGGGGAACACAGATACGCAGTATTTT
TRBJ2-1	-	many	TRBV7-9	CASSTPDDEQFF	TGTGCCAGCAGCACCCCCGACGATGAGCAGTTCTTC
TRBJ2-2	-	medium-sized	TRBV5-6	CASSLRGVDSTGELFF	TGTGCCAGCAGCTTGAGGGGGGTCGATTCCACCGGGGAGCTGTTTTTT
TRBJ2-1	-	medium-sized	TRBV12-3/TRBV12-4	CASIGGPNQETQFF	TGTGCCAGCATAGGGGGACCAAACCAAGAGACCCAGTTCTTC
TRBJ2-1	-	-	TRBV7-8	CASSLSLAYEQFF	TGTGCCAGCAGCTTATCACTAGCCTACGAGCAGTTCTTC
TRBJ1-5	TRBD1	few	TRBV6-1	CASSGTGEGSQPQHF	TGTGCCAGCAGTGGCACAGGGGAGGGAAGTCAGCCCCAGCATTTT
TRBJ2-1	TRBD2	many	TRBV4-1	CASSPLGGSKYEQFF	TGCGCCAGCAGCCCCCTGGGCGGGAGTAAATATGAGCAGTTCTTC
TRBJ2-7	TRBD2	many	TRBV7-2	CASSSGTSGRLNEQYF	TGTGCCAGCAGCTCTGGGACTAGCGGGAGACTCAATGAGCAGTACTTC
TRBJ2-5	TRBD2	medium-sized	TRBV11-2	CASSLAGGQETQYF	TGTGCCAGCAGCTTAGCGGGGGGTCAAGAGACCCAGTACTTC
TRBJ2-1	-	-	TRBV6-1	CASILDMYNEQFF	TGTGCCAGCATCCTAGACATGTACAATGAGCAGTTCTTC
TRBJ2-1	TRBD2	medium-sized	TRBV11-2	CASTPGTSGLNEQFF	TGTGCCAGCACCCCCGGGACTAGCGGACTCAATGAGCAGTTCTTC
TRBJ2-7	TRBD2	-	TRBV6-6	CASSYSRLASGEQYF	TGTGCCAGCAGTTACTCTCGGCTGGCTAGCGGCGAGCAGTACTTC
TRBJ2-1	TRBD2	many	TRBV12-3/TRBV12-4	CASSYGTSGSGEQFF	TGTGCCAGCAGTTACGGGACTAGCGGGAGTGGTGAGCAGTTCTTC
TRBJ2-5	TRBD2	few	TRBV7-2	CASSLGPTSGWQYF	TGTGCCAGCAGCTTAGGGCCCACTAGCGGGTGGCAGTACTTC
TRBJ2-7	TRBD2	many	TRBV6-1	CASSLAGDLPYEQYF	TGTGCCAGCAGCCTAGCGGGCGACCTTCCCTACGAGCAGTACTTC
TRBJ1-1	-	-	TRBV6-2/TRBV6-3	CASSSGRFNTVVPEAFF	TGTGCCAGCAGCTCCGGACGGTTCAACACTGTTGTCCCTGAAGCTTTCTTT
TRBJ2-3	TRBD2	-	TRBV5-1	CATRLAGVTDTQYF	TGCGCCACAAGACTAGCGGGAGTAACTGATACGCAGTATTTT
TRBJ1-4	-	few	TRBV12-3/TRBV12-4	CASSLKGDGEKLFF	TGTGCCAGCAGTTTAAAAGGAGACGGTGAAAAACTGTTTTTT
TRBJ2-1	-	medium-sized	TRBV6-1	CASSPSSTYNEQFF	TGTGCCAGCAGTCCCTCGTCAACCTACAATGAGCAGTTCTTC
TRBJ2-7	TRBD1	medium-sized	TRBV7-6	CASSPRPGQGGNEQYF	TGTGCCAGCAGCCCAAGGCCGGGACAGGGGGGCAATGAGCAGTACTTC
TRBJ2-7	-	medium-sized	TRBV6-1	CASVSGQMNDEQYF	TGTGCCAGCGTCTCTGGACAGATGAACGACGAGCAGTACTTC
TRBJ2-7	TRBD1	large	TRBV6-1	CASPDRSGGKAYNEQYF	TGTGCCAGCCCCGATCGTTCAGGGGGTAAGGCCTACAATGAGCAGTACTTC
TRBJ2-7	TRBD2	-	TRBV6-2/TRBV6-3	CASSFGLAAGDEQYF	TGTGCCAGCAGTTTTGGACTAGCGGCAGGAGATGAGCAGTACTTC
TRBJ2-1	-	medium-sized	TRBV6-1	CASTQAPLMIEQFF	TGTGCCAGCACACAGGCCCCTCTAATGATCGAGCAGTTCTTC
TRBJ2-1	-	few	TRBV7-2	CASSRRQNYEQFF	TGTGCCAGCAGCCGGCGACAGAACTACGAGCAGTTCTTC
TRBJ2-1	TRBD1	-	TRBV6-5	CASSRAGGPTYNEQFF	TGTGCCAGCAGTCGAGCAGGGGGACCGACCTACAATGAGCAGTTCTTC
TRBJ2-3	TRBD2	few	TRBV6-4	CASSVTSGSTDTQYF	TGTGCCAGCAGTGTGACTAGCGGGAGCACAGATACGCAGTATTTT
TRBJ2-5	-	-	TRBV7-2	CASSPRYQETQYF	TGTGCCAGCTCCCCCCGGTACCAAGAGACCCAGTACTTC
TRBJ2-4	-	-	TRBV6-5	CASSQGSYNEQYF	TGTGCCAGCAGCCAAGGGTCCTACAATGAGCAGTACTTC
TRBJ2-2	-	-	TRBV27	CASSLRTNTGELFF	TGTGCCAGCAGTCTACGGACGAACACCGGGGAGCTGTTTTTT
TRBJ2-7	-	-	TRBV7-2	CASSLGVSSYNEQYF	TGTGCCAGCAGCTTGGGCGTCAGCTCCTACAATGAGCAGTACTTC
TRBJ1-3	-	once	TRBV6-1	CASSELGSGNTIYF	TGTGCCAGCAGTGAACTCGGGTCCGGAAACACCATATATTTT
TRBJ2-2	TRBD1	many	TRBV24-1	CATSDPGQGTTGELFF	TGTGCCACCAGTGACCCGGGACAGGGGACCACCGGGGAGCTGTTTTTT
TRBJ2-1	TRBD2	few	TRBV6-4	CASTRPFIAGGPPYEQFF	TGTGCCAGCACTCGCCCATTTATAGCGGGAGGTCCTCCCTACGAGCAGTTCTTC
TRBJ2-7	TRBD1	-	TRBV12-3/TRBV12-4	CASSLGGDRGLHEQYF	TGTGCCAGCAGTTTAGGCGGGGACAGGGGGCTTCATGAGCAGTACTTC
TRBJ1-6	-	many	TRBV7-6	CASSLGGRQNSPLHF	TGTGCCAGCAGCTTAGGTGGCAGACAGAATTCACCCCTCCACTTT
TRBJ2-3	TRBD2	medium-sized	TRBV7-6	CASSTGLAGPDTQYF	TGTGCCAGCAGCACCGGACTAGCGGGACCAGATACGCAGTATTTT
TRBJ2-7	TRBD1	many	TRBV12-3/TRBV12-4	CASSSPGQADEQYF	TGTGCCAGCAGTTCGCCGGGACAGGCGGACGAGCAGTACTTC
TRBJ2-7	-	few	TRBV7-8	CASSLVRGGRRPPYNEQYF	TGTGCCAGCAGCTTAGTTCGGGGTGGGCGCCGACCCCCCTACAATGAGCAGTACTTC
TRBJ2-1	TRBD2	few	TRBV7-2	CASSLVSGGGTYEQFF	TGTGCCAGCAGCTTAGTATCGGGGGGAGGGACCTACGAGCAGTTCTTC
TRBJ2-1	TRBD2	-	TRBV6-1	CASSVEAGGPETQFF	TGTGCCAGCAGTGTAGAAGCGGGGGGGCCCGAGACCCAGTTCTTC
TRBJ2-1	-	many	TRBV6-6	CASSYSGWYEQFF	TGTGCCAGCAGTTACTCGGGGTGGTACGAGCAGTTCTTC
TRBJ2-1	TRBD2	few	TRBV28	CASSSSPGREYF	TGTGCCAGCAGTTCAAGTCCAGGGAGGGAGTACTTC
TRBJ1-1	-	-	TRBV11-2	CASSSDRNTEAFF	TGTGCCAGCAGCTCCGACAGGAACACTGAAGCTTTCTTT
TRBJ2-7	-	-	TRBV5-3	CASSLRDGYNEQYF	TGTGCCAGCAGCCTAAGGGACGGTTACAATGAGCAGTACTTC
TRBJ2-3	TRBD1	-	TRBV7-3	CASSLNPGQGTQYF	TGTGCCAGCAGCTTAAACCCTGGACAGGGAACGCAGTATTTT